The 16 T cell receptor beta chains listed next were all sequenced from one sample in a study of human T cells and chemical hapten exposure. MiXCR was run by TCRdb on the RACE reads, yielding one entry per CDR3 protein. The table lists under 200,000 distinct CDR3 sequences, about 14% of them singletons. The time point was: patch test 1, 2 weeks after DPC sensitization. The treatment here: therapeutic diphenylcyclopropenone sensitization with weekly scalp DPC. This specimen was whole blood, taken in connection with sensitization to the hapten diphenylcyclopropenone (DPC). The receptors come from a woman in her 30s with alopecia areata. Some clones in this sample may be carry-over from other donors' samples.

This clonotype was detected ten times or more. The CDR3 here is CAWKGSSYNEQFF. The CDR3 nucleotides read TGTGCCTGGAAGGGGAGCTCCTACAATGAGCAGTTCTTC. J is TRBJ2-1 and V is TRBV30, with D tentatively TRBD1 or TRBD2 (5 bases each). V lost 4 bases and J 0 bases, leaving 7 bases between the germline ends. Germline CDR1 is GTSNPN and CDR2 is SVGIG (reference sequence). The CDR3 is 13 residues long.

The sample holds many counts of this clonotype. The J gene is TRBJ2-7, the V gene TRBV7-2; 13 nucleotides agree with TRBD2. Trimming took 5 bases from V and 7 from J; bases not matched to a gene: 14. Germline lookup yields CDR1 SGHTA and CDR2 FQGNSA. The CDR3 loop spans 17 amino acids. In DNA form, the CDR3 reads TGTGCCAGCAGCCTGCGCGGACTAGCGGGAGAGTTCGTTGAGCAGTACTTC. Amino acids: CASSLRGLAGEFVEQYF. Based on the CDR3 plus reference TRBV7-2 and TRBJ2-7, the full variable domain is GAGVSQSPSNKVTEKGKDVELRCDPISGHTALYWYRQSLGQGLEFLIYFQGNSAPDKSGLPSDRFSAERTGGSVSTLTIQRTQQEDSAVYLCASSLRGLAGEFVEQYFGPGTRLTVT.

The V and J genes are TRBV12-3 or TRBV12-4 and TRBJ2-1; 14 positions agree with TRBD2. The V and J ends lost 5 bases and 8 bases, in that order; junction bases with no gene match: 5. CDR3 length: 15 residues. The CDR3 loop is CASSAGLAGGDEQFF. In DNA form, the CDR3 reads TGTGCCAGCAGTGCTGGACTAGCGGGAGGAGATGAGCAGTTCTTC.

The gene calls are TRBV7-3 and TRBJ2-2; D not resolved. The CDR3 covers 13 residues. CDR1 and CDR2 (germline): SGHTA, FQGTGA. The germline V and J ends were trimmed by 2 bases and 5 bases, with 6 bases remaining between them. CDR3 nucleotide sequence: TGTGCCAGCAGCTTATTCGGGACCGGGGAGCTGTTTTTT. Translating it yields CASSLFGTGELFF.

J is TRBJ1-6 and V is TRBV4-2; D might be TRBD1 (6 bases). Trimming pared 0 bases from V and 0 bases from J, leaving 6 bases between. This CDR3 has 16 amino acids. Germline values: CDR1 LGHNA, CDR2 YNFKEQ. DNA of the CDR3: TGTGCCAGCAGCCAAGACAGGGGCTCCTATAATTCACCCCTCCACTTT. Its protein is CASSQDRGSYNSPLHF.

This clonotype came up a few times. The chain recombines TRBV7-2 with TRBJ2-3, with 15 bases fitting TRBD2. With 1 base clipped from V and 5 bases from J, the junction kept 13 bases outside the gene matches. The CDR3 contains 20 residues. Germline lookup yields CDR1 SGHTA and CDR2 FQGNSA. The CDR3 loop reads CASSLVATGTSGRLKDTQYF. The CDR3 bases are TGTGCCAGCAGCTTAGTCGCGACGGGGACTAGCGGGAGGTTGAAAGATACGCAGTATTTT. The variable domain in full, with the rest retrieved from reference TRBV7-2 and TRBJ2-3, is GAGVSQSPSNKVTEKGKDVELRCDPISGHTALYWYRQSLGQGLEFLIYFQGNSAPDKSGLPSDRFSAERTGGSVSTLTIQRTQQEDSAVYLCASSLVATGTSGRLKDTQYFGPGTRLTVL.

The rearrangement links TRBV7-9 to TRBJ2-2; D gene uncertain. Germline V gene data show CDR1 as SEHNR and CDR2 as FQNEAQ (reference sequence). This CDR3 has 14 residues. V lost 3 bases, J lost 7 bases, and 12 bases lay in between. For the CDR3, the DNA is TGTGCCAGCAGCTTCACAGAGTTAGGCGGGGAGCTGTTTTTT. Translation gives CASSFTELGGELFF.

The V call is TRBV19, the J call TRBJ2-1, with 15 nucleotides matching TRBD2. The J segment lost 6 bases and the V segment lost 0 bases, leaving 6 bases of the junction unmatched. The CDR3 is made up of 18 amino acids. Germline V lookup: CDR1 LNHDA, CDR2 SQIVND (reference sequence). The CDR3 bases are TGTGCCAGTAGTATAGACGGGACTAGCGGGGGGACGCCCAATGAGCAGTTCTTC. Protein: CASSIDGTSGGTPNEQFF.

This sequence joins TRBV5-1 and TRBJ2-5; 9 positions agree with TRBD2. The ends lost 0 bases at V and 1 base at J; junction bases unmatched: 4. CDR1 and CDR2 (germline): SGHRS, YFSETQ. The CDR3 totals 16 residues. The CDR3 DNA reads TGCGCCAGCAGCTTGGAGGTAGCGGGGGCCCAAGAGACCCAGTACTTC. As protein: CASSLEVAGAQETQYF.

This clonotype has a handful of counts. The chain combines TRBV6-6 with TRBJ1-1; D uncertain. Between the trimmed V and J ends, which lost 7 bases and 7 bases, there was a span of 16 bases. The CDR3 has 13 amino acids. The germline V gene encodes CDR1 MNHNY and CDR2 SVGAGI (reference sequence). CDR3 DNA: TGTGCCAGCACCGACGGCGGACCTAATGAAGCTTTCTTT. Residues: CASTDGGPNEAFF.

Comment on this clonotype: One end of the junction does not line up with germline, which may come from a read error. The genes are TRBV20-1 and TRBJ2-7; D is uncertain. The CDR3 is 13 residues long. The germline gives CDR1 DFQATT, CDR2 SNEGSKA (reference sequence). In DNA, the CDR3 is TGCAGTGTTAGACCCCCCTCTCGAGACGAGCAGTACTTC. The encoded protein is CSVRPPSRDEQYF.

The rearrangement uses TRBV19 and TRBJ2-1; tentatively, D is TRBD2 (5 bases). Germline assignment: CDR1 LNHDA and CDR2 SQIVND (reference sequence). V was cut by 4 bases and J by 6 bases, with 10 bases left in between. This CDR3 region has 13 residues. The CDR3 DNA follows: TGTGCCAGTAGTACAGGCGAGGGCAATGAGCAGTTCTTC. Amino acid sequence: CASSTGEGNEQFF.

This clonotype has a count of ten or more. The chain combines TRBV6-5 with TRBJ2-7, with TRBD1 as a possible D gene (6 bases). This CDR3 has 15 amino acids. Trimming took 5 bases from V and 5 from J, leaving 19 bases between them. From germline, CDR1 is MNHEY and CDR2 SVGAGI. Here the CDR3 reads CASSPRTARAHEQYF. CDR3 DNA sequence: TGTGCCAGCAGTCCCCGGACAGCACGGGCCCACGAGCAGTACTTC.

The CDR3 region is CASSSPAGGDYGYTF. Here the CDR3 DNA reads TGTGCCAGCAGTTCCCCGGCCGGCGGGGACTATGGCTACACCTTC. The chain employs TRBV27 and TRBJ1-2, with unresolved D. Germline loops: CDR1 MNHEY, CDR2 SMNVEV (reference sequence). This CDR3 is built from 15 residues. Trimming pared 4 bases from V and 3 bases from J, leaving 15 bases between.

The chain recombines TRBV10-3 with TRBJ2-5; TRBD1 is a possible D gene (6 bases). The CDR3 consists of 16 residues. Germline CDR1 and CDR2: ENHRY and SYGVKD. The V gene lost 3 bases and the J gene lost 1 base, with 15 bases spanning the gap. CDR3 nucleotide sequence: TGTGCCATCAGTGATACAGGGATGGGGGCCCAAGAGACCCAGTACTTC. Protein: CAISDTGMGAQETQYF.

The V gene is TRBV7-9, the J gene TRBJ1-4; D possibly corresponds to TRBD1 (6 bases). The V gene lost 5 bases and the J gene lost 6 bases, with 22 bases spanning the gap. CDR1 SEHNR and CDR2 FQNEAQ come from the germline V gene (reference sequence). The CDR3 contains 17 residues. The CDR3 DNA sequence: TGTGCCAGCAGCCCCCAGGGAGGGGGGGCCGTATATGAAAAACTGTTTTTT. Its protein is CASSPQGGGAVYEKLFF.